This TCR beta chain was recovered during a study of blood T cell repertoires in COVID-19. Study summary: The United States, Italy and Spain supplied acute and convalescent COVID-19 samples.

The CDR3 consists of 13 residues. Germline V gene lookup returns CDR1 SNHLY and CDR2 FYNNEI. Between the trimmed V and J ends, which lost 8 bases and 5 bases, there was a span of 13 bases. The method was immunoSEQ multiplex PCR; TCRdb's version includes in-frame clones alone and lacks a portion of them. The top ten clones hold 18% of a sample with about 70,000 clones, about four fifths of them seen once. Material for sequencing was peripheral blood. The TCR originated in a man between 65 and 79 years old who had recovered from COVID-19. The genes are TRBV2 and TRBJ1-5; maybe TRBD1 (6 bases). The CDR3 sequence: CASGGAGYQPQHF. CDR3 nucleotide sequence: TGTGCCAGCGGGGGGGCAGGGTATCAGCCCCAGCATTTT. Looking up the rest from reference TRBV2 and TRBJ1-5 gives the full variable domain: EPEVTQTPSHQVTQMGQEVILRCVPISNHLYFYWYRQILGQKVEFLVSFYNNEISEKSEIFDDQFSVERPDGSNFTLKIRSTKLEDSAMYFCASGGAGYQPQHFGDGTRLSIL.